This TCR beta chain was retrieved from a study of beta chain features in type 1 diabetes. In the study overall: Healthy donors and patients showed comparable age, gender and cell yields. Notes on the study in general: The naive, central memory and Treg TCRB repertoires of patients appeared to be more similar to one another than those of healthy donors. HLA influence on TCRB rearrangement stayed unresolved here. It was possible that PCR favored shorter templates, equally so in patients and controls.

As to this clone: Its target is unknown.

Germline-derived CDR1 and CDR2 are LNHNV and YYDKDF (reference sequence). The V and J ends lost 4 bases and 3 bases respectively, with 9 bases between them. This CDR3 region has 13 residues. Investigators reverse transcribed all isolated RNA, so they sequenced expressed TCRB transcripts. TCRdb's copy holds only in-frame clones and misses some; the assay was immunoSEQ multiplex PCR. This sample has roughly 230,000 clones, with about 9.3% found just once. Input material: naive CD4+ T cells from blood. This clonotype was sampled from a woman aged 18-29 years in good health. The chain uses TRBV15 and TRBJ1-2, with D maybe TRBD1 (6 bases). CDR3: CATSTRQDYGYTF. Here the CDR3 DNA reads TGTGCCACCAGCACGAGACAGGACTATGGCTACACCTTC. The full variable domain, with the rest looked up from reference TRBV15 and TRBJ1-2, is DAMVIQNPRYQVTQFGKPVTLSCSQTLNHNVMYWYQQKSSQAPKLLFHYYDKDFNNEADTPDNFQSRRPNTSFCFLDIRSPGLGDTAMYLCATSTRQDYGYTFGSGTRLTVV.